These 21 T cell receptor beta chains were sequenced from one sample in a study of blood T cell repertoires in COVID-19. Assay: immunoSEQ multiplex PCR; the TCRdb copy retains only in-frame clones and omits some. Of around 200,000 clones in the sample, around 84% were seen once. Sequenced material: peripheral blood. The receptor source for this set is a woman between 65 and 79 years old with COVID-19, enrolled during active disease.

As concerns this clone: Other DNA sequences in the sample encode the same CDR3. The chain recombines TRBV5-1 with TRBJ1-6, with TRBD1 matching over 9 bases. This CDR3 region has 14 residues. Germline CDR1 and CDR2: SGHRS and YFSETQ. V shed 2 bases, J shed 10 bases, and the junction held 4 bases outside the gene matches. The CDR3 DNA reads TGCGCCAGCAGCTTACAGGGGGCAGAGTCACCCCTCCACTTT. Protein sequence: CASSLQGAESPLHF.

This clone was seen a few times. The V call is TRBV5-1, the J call TRBJ2-7, with D possibly being TRBD1 (6 bases). The CDR3 has 11 amino acids. V gave up 7 bases and J gave up 3 bases, with 8 bases separating them. Germline V gene sequence: CDR1 SGHRS, CDR2 YFSETQ. CDR3 sequence reads: CASGTNYEQYF. CDR3 coding DNA: TGCGCCAGCGGGACAAACTACGAGCAGTACTTC.

The chain is built from TRBV5-1 and TRBJ1-1; 9 positions match TRBD1. This CDR3 is built from 17 residues. Germline V gene lookup returns CDR1 SGHRS and CDR2 YFSETQ. V gave up 3 bases and J gave up 5 bases; unmatched junction bases: 14. The CDR3 sequence: CASSSSGTGLVETEAFF. CDR3 coding DNA: TGCGCCAGCAGCTCTAGTGGGACAGGGCTGGTGGAAACTGAAGCTTTCTTT.

This clone was seen just once. V is TRBV6-4 and J is TRBJ2-3; tentative D call: TRBD2 (5 bases). The CDR3 runs 13 residues. From germline, CDR1 is MRHNA and CDR2 SNTAGT. V lost 6 bases, J lost 1 base, and 8 bases lay in between. CDR3 residues: CASRQLGTDTQYF. CDR3 sequence (DNA): TGTGCCAGCAGACAACTAGGCACAGATACGCAGTATTTT.

This chain uses TRBV18 with TRBJ2-5; 8 positions match TRBD2. Germline CDR1 reads KGHSH; CDR2 reads LQKENI. The trim removed 3 bases at V and 0 bases at J, leaving 6 bases unmatched. The CDR3 loop spans 16 amino acids. CDR3 in DNA: TGTGCCAGCTCACCCGTTGGGACTAGGTACCAAGAGACCCAGTACTTC. Its translation: CASSPVGTRYQETQYF.

This clone was picked up a small number of times. This chain connects TRBV7-2 to TRBJ2-7, with D perhaps matching TRBD2 (6 bases). V was cut by 5 bases and J by 7 bases, with 15 bases left in between. CDR3 length: 13 residues. Germline V gene lookup returns CDR1 SGHTA and CDR2 FQGNSA. The CDR3 DNA is TGTGCCAGCAGCCGGGGCCCCCGGGAGGAGCAGTACTTC. As protein: CASSRGPREEQYF.

The rearrangement joins TRBV27 to TRBJ1-1, with D uncertain. V dropped 3 bases and J dropped 9 bases, with 17 bases sitting between them. The CDR3 consists of 14 residues. CDR1 and CDR2 from the germline V gene are MNHEY and SMNVEV (reference sequence). The CDR3 DNA sequence: TGTGCCAGCAGTTTCTCCCCCGACGGGGAGAAAGCTTTCTTT. Its protein product is CASSFSPDGEKAFF.

The chain carries TRBV28 and TRBJ1-1; 7 positions agree with TRBD1. V dropped 2 bases and J dropped 8; count of bases not matched to a gene: 2. The CDR3 is 12 residues long. Germline V gene lookup returns CDR1 MDHEN and CDR2 SYDVKM. The CDR3 region is CASSLEDREAFF. In nucleotides, the CDR3 is TGTGCCAGCAGTTTAGAGGACAGGGAAGCTTTCTTT.

The V gene is TRBV24-1, the J gene TRBJ1-3, with D perhaps matching TRBD1 (6 bases). Trimming pared 2 bases from V and 2 bases from J, leaving 15 bases between. This CDR3 spans 17 amino acids. Per the germline V gene, CDR1 is KGHDR and CDR2 is SFDVKD. Here the CDR3 reads CATSDSGGQGPGNTIYF. CDR3 sequence (DNA): TGTGCCACCAGTGATTCGGGGGGCCAGGGCCCTGGAAACACCATATATTTT.

The chain couples TRBV2 to TRBJ1-2; D gene uncertain. Germline V CDR1 and CDR2: SNHLY, FYNNEI. V lost 6 bases and J 8 bases, leaving 16 bases between the germline ends. This CDR3 spans 13 amino acids. For the CDR3, the DNA is TGTGCCAGCAGGAGAGAGAGAAGCGGAGGCTACACCTTC. It yields the protein CASRRERSGGYTF. Full variable domain (remainder filled in from reference TRBV2 and TRBJ1-2): EPEVTQTPSHQVTQMGQEVILRCVPISNHLYFYWYRQILGQKVEFLVSFYNNEISEKSEIFDDQFSVERPDGSNFTLKIRSTKLEDSAMYFCASRRERSGGYTFGSGTRLTVV.

This CDR3 reads CATSDLGYLGGEQFF. In DNA form, the CDR3 reads TGTGCCACCAGTGATTTGGGGTACTTAGGAGGAGAGCAGTTCTTC. V usage is TRBV24-1 and J usage is TRBJ2-1; a weak D match, TRBD2 (5 bases). CDR3 length: 15 residues. Trimming shortened V by 0 bases and J by 10 bases, and 15 bases separated the two germline ends. The germline V gene encodes CDR1 KGHDR and CDR2 SFDVKD.

The chain couples TRBV7-3 to TRBJ2-5; possible D gene TRBD1, 5 bases. Trimming stripped 5 bases from V and 2 bases from J, with 15 bases between. The V gene's germline CDR1 is SGHTA and CDR2 FQGTGA. The CDR3 totals 15 residues. CDR3 DNA: TGTGCCAGCAGCACGACAATTAACAGGCAAGAGACCCAGTACTTC. Translating gives CASSTTINRQETQYF.

The chain has TRBV5-1 and TRBJ2-5, with 11 positions matching TRBD2. The CDR3 is 17 residues long. The germline V gene encodes CDR1 SGHRS and CDR2 YFSETQ. With V trimmed by 1 base and J by 1 base, 6 bases remained unmatched. The CDR3: CASSLYALAGGQETQYF. As DNA, the CDR3 is TGCGCCAGCAGCTTGTACGCGCTAGCGGGGGGCCAAGAGACCCAGTACTTC.

This chain connects TRBV12-5 to TRBJ1-5, with D possibly TRBD1 on 6 matching bases. There are 14 residues in the CDR3. V lost 7 bases, J lost 7 bases, and 17 bases lay in between. Germline loops: CDR1 LGHNT, CDR2 FRNRAP. The CDR3 coding sequence is TGTGCTAGTGCCCCCGGCAGGGGAGACCAGCCCCAGCATTTT. This translates into CASAPGRGDQPQHF.

The chain employs TRBV2 and TRBJ1-1; D not certain. The CDR3 covers 15 residues. CDR1 SNHLY and CDR2 FYNNEI come from the germline V gene. V lost 6 bases and J 0 bases, leaving 14 bases between the germline ends. The CDR3 loop is CASRVDRGMNTEAFF. Written as DNA, the CDR3 is TGTGCCAGCAGGGTTGACCGAGGAATGAACACTGAAGCTTTCTTT.

CDR3 nucleotide sequence: TGTGCCAGCGCCAGGGGGCTTGGGGAGACCCAGTACTTC. This encodes CASARGLGETQYF. The chain couples TRBV2 to TRBJ2-5, with 8 bases aligning to TRBD1. V shed 8 bases, J shed 5 bases, and the junction held 7 bases outside the gene matches. CDR1 and CDR2 (germline): SNHLY, FYNNEI. This CDR3 region has 13 residues. Drawing the rest from reference TRBV2 and TRBJ2-5, the complete variable domain is EPEVTQTPSHQVTQMGQEVILRCVPISNHLYFYWYRQILGQKVEFLVSFYNNEISEKSEIFDDQFSVERPDGSNFTLKIRSTKLEDSAMYFCASARGLGETQYFGPGTRLLVL.

This rearrangement joins TRBV9 to TRBJ1-2; a possible D gene is TRBD1 (6 bases). Per germline, CDR1 SGDLS and CDR2 YYNGEE. CDR3 length: 15 amino acids. Trimming cost V 10 bases and J 6 bases, with 25 bases left between them. CDR3 sequence reads: CARRPGGGRVDGYTF. DNA of the CDR3: TGTGCCCGCCGCCCCGGGGGGGGGCGGGTCGATGGCTACACCTTC.

V gene TRBV19 combines with J gene TRBJ2-1; a possible D gene is TRBD1 (5 bases). Trimming took 3 bases from V and 4 from J, leaving 13 bases between them. Germline values: CDR1 LNHDA, CDR2 SQIVND (reference sequence). This CDR3 contains 15 residues. The CDR3 DNA follows: TGTGCCAGTAGTATGCAGGGCCCCCTATACAATGAGCAGTTCTTC. The encoded protein is CASSMQGPLYNEQFF.

This clone was seen only once. The chain couples TRBV10-2 to TRBJ2-7; TRBD1 might be the D (5 bases). The CDR3 runs to 15 residues. CDR1 and CDR2 from the germline V gene are WSHSY and SAAADI. V was shortened by 4 bases and J by 0 bases, with 13 bases between the two germline ends. The DNA of the CDR3 is TGCGCCAGCAGTGGGGGCTTCCTTTCCTCCTACGAGCAGTACGTC. Translation gives CASSGGFLSSYEQYV.

The V call is TRBV19, the J call TRBJ1-1, with 11 bases lining up with TRBD1. CDR1 and CDR2 (germline): LNHDA, SQIVND (reference sequence). The CDR3 has 16 amino acids. The V and J ends lost 6 bases and 0 bases, in that order; junction bases with no gene match: 6. The CDR3 sequence is CASRRGQGALNTEAFF. The CDR3 coding sequence is TGTGCCAGTAGACGTGGACAGGGGGCCCTGAACACTGAAGCTTTCTTT.

The genes are TRBV28 and TRBJ2-1; TRBD2 is a possible D gene (6 bases). The CDR3 totals 14 residues. With 11 bases removed from V and 6 bases from J, the gap between germline ends came to 20 bases. The germline V gene encodes CDR1 MDHEN and CDR2 SYDVKM. The CDR3 region has the DNA TGTGCCGCTGTAAAACTAGCAGGAATCAATGAGCAGTTCTTC. Translation: CAAVKLAGINEQFF.